This T cell receptor beta chain was captured in a study of Ad26.COV2.S vaccination and SARS-CoV-2 variants. Overall study findings and caveats: While placebo recipients had lower spike-specific TCR breadth, vaccine recipients had more. Similar non-spike TCR breadth was observed in recipients of vaccine and of placebo. Using TCR breadth and depth analyses may have led to underestimated total T cell responses. After vaccination, reports described spike-specific CD8+ and CD4+ T cell responses as showing substantial breadth.

Germline loops: CDR1 SGHTA, CDR2 FQGTGA. The CDR3 is made up of 17 amino acids. The V and J ends lost 0 bases and 5 bases respectively, with 18 bases between them. Libraries were prepared by immunoSEQ multiplex PCR; TCRdb keeps only in-frame clonotypes and omits some of them. Here the sample spans about 180,000 clones, roughly 89% being singletons. Note on this clone: Its antigen is still unknown.

This receptor was identified in a human donor who had recovered from COVID-19. The chain recombines TRBV7-3 with TRBJ2-3, with D uncertain. Sequencing used peripheral blood, obtained after recovery from COVID-19. The CDR3 region is CASSLTCIRRKVDTQYF. The CDR3 DNA is TGTGCCAGCAGCTTAACGTGTATACGCCGAAAGGTAGATACGCAGTATTTT. The complete variable domain, with remaining parts taken from reference TRBV7-3 and TRBJ2-3, reads GAGVSQTPSNKVTEKGKYVELRCDPISGHTALYWYRQSLGQGPEFLIYFQGTGAADDSGLPNDRFFAVRPEGSVSTLKIQRTERGDSAVYLCASSLTCIRRKVDTQYFGPGTRLTVL.